This record looks at one T cell receptor (beta chain) sequence and its context. This specimen belongs to a study of blood T cell repertoires in COVID-19. The V segment lost 4 bases and the J segment 10 bases; nucleotides outside the gene matches: 13. CDR3 length: 14 amino acids. Germline CDR1 and CDR2: SGDLS and YYNGEE. In the authors' workflow: By means of reference gene primer amplification, nucleated cell counts were estimated. Generated by immunoSEQ multiplex PCR, the TCRdb table keeps only in-frame clones and is missing some. V, J and clone size were drawn from that table, and D and trimming were deduced from the DNA. The sample yields almost 250,000 clones, 85% to 90% seen once. The age range of participants was 18 to 89 years, with residence in about two dozen US areas. The study assigned cohorts using participant-reported clinical history.

The sequence derives from a woman in her twenties or thirties who had recovered from COVID-19. What was sequenced was PBMCs or T cells enriched from blood (not recorded which). The rearrangement uses TRBV9 and TRBJ1-1; 7 bases agree with TRBD1. CDR3 coding DNA: TGTGCCAGCAGCAGCGTAACCCCAGGGGGAGTAGCTTTCTTT. It translates to CASSSVTPGGVAFF.